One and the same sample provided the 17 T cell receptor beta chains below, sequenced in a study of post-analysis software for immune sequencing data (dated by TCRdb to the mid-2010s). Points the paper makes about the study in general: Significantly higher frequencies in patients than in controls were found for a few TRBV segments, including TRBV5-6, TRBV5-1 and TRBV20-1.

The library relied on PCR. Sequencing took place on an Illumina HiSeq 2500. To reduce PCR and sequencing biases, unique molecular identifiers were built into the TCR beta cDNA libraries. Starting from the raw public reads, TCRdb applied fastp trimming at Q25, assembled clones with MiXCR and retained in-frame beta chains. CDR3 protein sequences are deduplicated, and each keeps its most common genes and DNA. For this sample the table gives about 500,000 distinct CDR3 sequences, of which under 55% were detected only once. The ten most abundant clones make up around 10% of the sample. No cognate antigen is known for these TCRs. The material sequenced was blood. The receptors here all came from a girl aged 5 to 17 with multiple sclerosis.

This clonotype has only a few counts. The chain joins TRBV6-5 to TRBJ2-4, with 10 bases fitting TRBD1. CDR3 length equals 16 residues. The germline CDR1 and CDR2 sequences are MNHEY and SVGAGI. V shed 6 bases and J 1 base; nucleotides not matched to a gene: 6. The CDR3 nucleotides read TGTGCCAGCAGCCCGGGACAGGGGCTTGCCAAAAACATTCAGTACTTC. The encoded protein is CASSPGQGLAKNIQYF.

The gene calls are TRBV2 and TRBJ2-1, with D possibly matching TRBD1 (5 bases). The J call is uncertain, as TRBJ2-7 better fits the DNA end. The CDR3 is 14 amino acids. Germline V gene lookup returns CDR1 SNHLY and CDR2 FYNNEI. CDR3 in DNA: TGTGCCAGCAGCAGGGCAGGCTCCTACAATGAGCAGTACTTC. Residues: CASSRAGSYNEQYF.

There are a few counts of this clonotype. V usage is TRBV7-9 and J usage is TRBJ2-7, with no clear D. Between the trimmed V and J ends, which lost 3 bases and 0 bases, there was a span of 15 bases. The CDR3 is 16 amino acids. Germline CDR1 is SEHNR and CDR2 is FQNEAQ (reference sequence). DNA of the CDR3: TGTGCCAGCAGCTTTCCCTATGGCGGTAGCTCCTACGAGCAGTACTTC. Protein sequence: CASSFPYGGSSYEQYF.

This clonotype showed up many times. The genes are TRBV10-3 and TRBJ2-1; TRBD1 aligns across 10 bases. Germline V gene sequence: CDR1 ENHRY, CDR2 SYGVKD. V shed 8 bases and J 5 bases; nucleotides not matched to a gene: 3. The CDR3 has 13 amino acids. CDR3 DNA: TGTGCCATCCGACAGGGGGCCAACAATGAGCAGTTCTTC. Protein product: CAIRQGANNEQFF.

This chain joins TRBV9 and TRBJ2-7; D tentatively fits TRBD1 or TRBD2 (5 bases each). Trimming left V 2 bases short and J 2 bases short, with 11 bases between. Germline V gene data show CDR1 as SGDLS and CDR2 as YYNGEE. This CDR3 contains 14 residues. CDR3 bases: TGTGCCAGCAGCGTTCGGGACGGCGCCTACGAGCAGTACTTC. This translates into CASSVRDGAYEQYF.

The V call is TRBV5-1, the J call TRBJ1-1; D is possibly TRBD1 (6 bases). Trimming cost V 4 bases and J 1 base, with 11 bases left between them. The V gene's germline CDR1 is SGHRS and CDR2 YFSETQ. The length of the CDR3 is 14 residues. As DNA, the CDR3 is TGCGCCAGCAGCACGGACAGCACGAACACTGAAGCTTTCTTT. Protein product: CASSTDSTNTEAFF. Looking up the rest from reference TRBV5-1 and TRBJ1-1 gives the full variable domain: KAGVTQTPRYLIKTRGQQVTLSCSPISGHRSVSWYQQTPGQGLQFLFEYFSETQRNKGNFPGRFSGRQFSNSRSEMNVSTLELGDSALYLCASSTDSTNTEAFFGQGTRLTVV.

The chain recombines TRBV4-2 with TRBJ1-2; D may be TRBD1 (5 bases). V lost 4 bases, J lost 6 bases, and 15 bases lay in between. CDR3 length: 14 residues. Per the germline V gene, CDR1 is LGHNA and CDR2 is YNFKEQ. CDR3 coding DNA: TGTGCCAGCAGCCTCGGGACCTTCAGGGATGGCTACACCTTC. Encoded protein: CASSLGTFRDGYTF.

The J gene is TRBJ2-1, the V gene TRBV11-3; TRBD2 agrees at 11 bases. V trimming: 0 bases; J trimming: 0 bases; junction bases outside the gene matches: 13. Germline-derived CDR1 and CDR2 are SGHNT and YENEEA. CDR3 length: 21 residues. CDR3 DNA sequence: TGTGCCAGCAGCTTAGATATACTAGCGGGGGAGCTGGTAAGCTCCTACAATGAGCAGTTCTTC. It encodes CASSLDILAGELVSSYNEQFF.

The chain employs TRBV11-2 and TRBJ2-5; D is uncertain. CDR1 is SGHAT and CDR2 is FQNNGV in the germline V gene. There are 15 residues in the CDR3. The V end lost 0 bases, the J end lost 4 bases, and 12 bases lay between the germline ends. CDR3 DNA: TGTGCCAGCAGCTTAGATGCGGCCAACAGAGAGACCCAGTACTTC. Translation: CASSLDAANRETQYF.

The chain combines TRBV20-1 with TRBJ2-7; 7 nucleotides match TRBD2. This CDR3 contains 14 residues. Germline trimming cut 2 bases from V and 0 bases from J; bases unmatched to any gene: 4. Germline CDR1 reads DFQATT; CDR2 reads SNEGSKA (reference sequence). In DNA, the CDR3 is TGCAGTGCTAGAACTGGCGGGAGCTCCTACGAGCAGTACTTC. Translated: CSARTGGSSYEQYF.

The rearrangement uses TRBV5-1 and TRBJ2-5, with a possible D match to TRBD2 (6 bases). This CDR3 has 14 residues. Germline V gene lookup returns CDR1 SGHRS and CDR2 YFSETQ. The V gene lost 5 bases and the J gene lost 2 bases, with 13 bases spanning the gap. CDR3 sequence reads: CASRSGTPQETQYF. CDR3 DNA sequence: TGCGCCAGCAGATCCGGGACTCCGCAAGAGACCCAGTACTTC.

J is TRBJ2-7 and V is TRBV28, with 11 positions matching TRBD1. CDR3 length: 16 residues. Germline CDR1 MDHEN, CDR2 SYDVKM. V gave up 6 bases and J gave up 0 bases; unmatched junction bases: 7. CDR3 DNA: TGTGCCAGCAGAGGACAGGGGGCGGGCAGCTCCTACGAGCAGTACTTC. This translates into CASRGQGAGSSYEQYF.

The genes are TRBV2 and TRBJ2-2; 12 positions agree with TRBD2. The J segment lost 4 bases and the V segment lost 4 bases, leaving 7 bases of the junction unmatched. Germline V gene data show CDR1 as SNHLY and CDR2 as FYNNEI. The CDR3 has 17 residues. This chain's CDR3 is CASSGETSGSVTGELFF. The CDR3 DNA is TGTGCCAGCAGTGGAGAGACTAGCGGGAGTGTCACCGGGGAGCTGTTTTTT.

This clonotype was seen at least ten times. The CDR3 sequence is CASSQGAGSYEQYF. Here the CDR3 DNA reads TGCGCCAGCAGCCAAGGTGCGGGTTCCTACGAGCAGTACTTC. V gene TRBV4-1 combines with J gene TRBJ2-7; a possible D gene is TRBD2 (5 bases). Trimming stripped 1 base from V and 1 base from J, with 8 bases between. The V gene's germline CDR1 is MGHRA and CDR2 YSYEKL. This CDR3 spans 14 amino acids.

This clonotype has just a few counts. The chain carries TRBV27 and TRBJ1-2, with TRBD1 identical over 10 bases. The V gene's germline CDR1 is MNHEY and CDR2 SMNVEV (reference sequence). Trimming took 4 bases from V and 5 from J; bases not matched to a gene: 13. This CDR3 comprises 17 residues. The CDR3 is CASSSSWDRGNLYGYTF. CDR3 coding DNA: TGTGCCAGCAGTTCCTCCTGGGACAGGGGAAACCTATATGGCTACACCTTC.

CDR3 sequence: CASRLDRGSSYEQYF. CDR3 DNA sequence: TGTGCCAGCAGACTGGACAGGGGGAGCTCCTACGAGCAGTACTTC. The genes are TRBV6-6 and TRBJ2-7, with 10 bases aligning to TRBD1. The CDR3 covers 15 residues. Germline assignment: CDR1 MNHNY and CDR2 SVGAGI (reference sequence). V shed 6 bases, J shed 0 bases, and the junction held 5 bases outside the gene matches.

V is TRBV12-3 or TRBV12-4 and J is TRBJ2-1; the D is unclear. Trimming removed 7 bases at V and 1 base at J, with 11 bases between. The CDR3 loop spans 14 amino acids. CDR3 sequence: CASTRRASYNEQFF. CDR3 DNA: TGTGCCAGCACTAGGAGAGCGTCCTACAATGAGCAGTTCTTC.